Here is one T cell receptor (beta chain) with its context. Its antigen remains unidentified. TCRdb's copy holds only in-frame clones and misses some; the assay was immunoSEQ multiplex PCR. The sample has 15,000 to 20,000 clones, roughly 80% seen once. This sample is part of a study of neoadjuvant nivolumab and ipilimumab in lung cancer. Turning to the study itself: The combination arm added day-1 ipilimumab 1 mg/kg to nivolumab 3 mg/kg on days 1, 15, 29.

Study-wide results and limits: A small number of samples were TCR sequenced. From pretherapy to surgery, tumor richness and clonality rose with dual therapy. Compared with tumor-adjacent uninvolved lung, resected tumors showed greater richness and clonality.

The germline CDR1 and CDR2 sequences are SGHNT and YYREEE (reference sequence). With 3 bases removed from V and 4 bases from J, the gap between germline ends came to 17 bases. The CDR3 has 15 amino acids. The chain is built from TRBV5-4 and TRBJ2-7; D is possibly TRBD1 (6 bases). This TCR was recovered from an adult with non-small cell lung cancer. This specimen consisted of tumor tissue, obtained after neoadjuvant nivolumab, alone or with ipilimumab, at or shortly before surgery. The CDR3 sequence: CASSSSVTGKYEQYF. CDR3 in DNA: TGTGCCAGCAGCTCCTCGGTGACAGGAAAATACGAGCAGTACTTC.